Described below is a single TCR beta chain sequence and its context. Its matching antigen is unknown. This entry is derived from a study of cytomegalovirus exposure and HLA in healthy donors. Overall study: As released early, the data held some 85 million unique TCRs from HLA-typed donors. Study-wide results and caveats: Earlier analysis looked at TCR beta V segments, and most were productive about 87% or about 30% of the time. Later on, a genetic analysis was performed. It linked a missense variant in DCLRE1C with V- and J-gene trimming of TCR beta.

CDR3 length: 13 residues. PCR employed 60 Vbeta and 13 Jbeta primers. TCRdb's copy holds only in-frame clones and misses some; the assay was immunoSEQ multiplex PCR. The data contain some 130,000 clones, 75% to 85% of them singletons. Material for sequencing was PBMCs. This clonotype originated in a woman aged 45-59 years in good health and CMV-seropositive. The chain employs TRBV21-1 and TRBJ2-5; the table's D gene call, TRBD2, was not cross checked with the DNA. TRBV21-1 is marked as a pseudogene. CDR3: CASSKIPNRTQYF. Written as DNA, the CDR3 is TGTGCCAGCAGCAAAATCCCTAATCGGACCCAGTACTTC.